The 18 T cell receptor beta chains listed next were all sequenced from one sample in a study of cytomegalovirus exposure and HLA in healthy donors (TCRdb year 2017). Library construction relied on the immunoSEQ multiplex PCR assay. For the multiplex PCR, a mixture combining 60 forward primers for TCR Vbeta segments and 13 reverse primers for TCR Jbeta segments was used. TCRdb holds this immuneACCESS table with in-frame rearrangements only. Some clones are missing; in checked studies, unresolved V genes explain under half, and the rest has no known cause. The table for this sample lists roughly 190,000 clones; about three quarters of them were counted only once. The top ten constitute 2.1% of the sample. The sequencing sample was made of PBMCs. The receptors were sampled from a woman aged 25-40 years in good health and CMV-seropositive.

V is TRBV27 and J is TRBJ2-7, with 7 positions matching TRBD2. Germline CDR1 reads MNHEY; CDR2 reads SMNVEV (reference sequence). The V and J ends lost 3 bases and 3 bases, in that order; junction bases with no gene match: 20. The CDR3 is made up of 19 amino acids. The CDR3 loop is CASSFSSRDAKPGGYEQYF. The CDR3 DNA reads TGTGCCAGCAGTTTTTCCTCCCGGGACGCAAAACCGGGGGGCTACGAGCAGTACTTC.

As DNA, the CDR3 is TGTGCCAGCGACAGGTCCTCCTACGAGCAGTACTTC. Encoded protein: CASDRSSYEQYF. This chain links TRBV19 with TRBJ2-7; TRBD1 is a possible D gene (6 bases). The V gene's germline CDR1 is LNHDA and CDR2 SQIVND (reference sequence). The CDR3 is made up of 12 amino acids. Trimming pared 9 bases from V and 0 bases from J, leaving 9 bases between. Full variable domain (outside the CDR3, taken from reference TRBV19 and TRBJ2-7): DGGITQSPKYLFRKEGQNVTLSCEQNLNHDAMYWYRQDPGQGLRLIYYSQIVNDFQKGDIAEGYSVSREKKESFPLTVTSAQKNPTAFYLCASDRSSYEQYFGPGTRLTVT.

This clone was recorded only once. This chain uses TRBV18 with TRBJ2-3, with 11 positions matching TRBD2. Germline V gives CDR1 KGHSH, CDR2 LQKENI. The CDR3 spans 16 residues. Germline trimming cut 3 bases from V and 3 bases from J; bases unmatched to any gene: 5. The CDR3 protein is CASSPLRLAGTDTQYF. Written as DNA, the CDR3 is TGTGCCAGCTCACCCCTTAGACTAGCGGGAACAGATACGCAGTATTTT.

In this sample, this clone turned up a few times. This chain joins TRBV15 and TRBJ2-3, with 8 nucleotides matching TRBD2. Germline V lookup: CDR1 LNHNV, CDR2 YYDKDF (reference sequence). V shed 3 bases and J 3 bases; nucleotides not matched to a gene: 5. This CDR3 comprises 15 residues. The CDR3 DNA sequence: TGTGCCACCAGCAGCTCAGCGGGAGCAACAGATACGCAGTATTTT. Translating gives CATSSSAGATDTQYF. The full variable domain, rest sourced from reference TRBV15 and TRBJ2-3, is DAMVIQNPRYQVTQFGKPVTLSCSQTLNHNVMYWYQQKSSQAPKLLFHYYDKDFNNEADTPDNFQSRRPNTSFCFLDIRSPGLGDTAMYLCATSSSAGATDTQYFGPGTRLTVL.

The chain couples TRBV9 to TRBJ2-3; 10 nucleotides align to TRBD2. The CDR3 is 14 amino acids. CDR1 is SGDLS, CDR2 YYNGEE, per germline. Trimming took 0 bases from V and 6 from J; bases not matched to a gene: 1. In DNA, the CDR3 is TGTGCCAGCAGCGTAGGTAGCGGGGGGGATACGCAGTATTTT. This gives the protein CASSVGSGGDTQYF.

The rearrangement joins TRBV25-1 to TRBJ2-7, with D perhaps TRBD1 (6 bases). This CDR3 comprises 14 residues. Trimming cost V 6 bases and J 4 bases, with 16 bases left between them. The germline gives CDR1 MGHDK, CDR2 SYGVNS. The DNA for the CDR3 is TGTGCCAGCAGAAGTGGACAGATCCCTTACGAGCAGTACTTC. It encodes CASRSGQIPYEQYF.

The CDR3 DNA is TGTGCCGTCTTGGAGGACAGCTACAATGAGCAGTTCTTC. The encoded protein is CAVLEDSYNEQFF. The V call is TRBV10-3, the J call TRBJ2-1; possible D gene TRBD1, 6 bases. The CDR3 length is 13 residues. Trimming shortened V by 11 bases and J by 3 bases, and 14 bases separated the two germline ends. Germline CDR1 is ENHRY and CDR2 is SYGVKD.

The rearrangement links TRBV27 to TRBJ2-3; D perhaps matches TRBD1 (6 bases). Germline CDR1 MNHEY, CDR2 SMNVEV (reference sequence). V was cut by 5 bases and J by 3 bases, with 15 bases left in between. CDR3 length: 15 residues. CDR3 residues: CASSPTGWFTDTQYF. Written as DNA, the CDR3 is TGTGCCAGCAGTCCTACAGGGTGGTTTACAGATACGCAGTATTTT.

The gene calls are TRBV27 and TRBJ1-5; 7 bases are shared with TRBD1. J was trimmed by 6 bases and V by 3 bases; bases with no gene match: 5. The CDR3 is 14 residues long. CDR1 is MNHEY and CDR2 is SMNVEV in the germline V gene (reference sequence). The CDR3 DNA reads TGTGCCAGCAGTTTTTCAGGGGGTCTTCAGCCCCAGCATTTT. It yields the protein CASSFSGGLQPQHF.

The chain carries TRBV4-3 and TRBJ2-3; tentative D call: TRBD1 (6 bases). Trimming cost V 2 bases and J 0 bases, with 15 bases left between them. CDR1 and CDR2 from the germline V gene are LGHNA and YSLEER. The CDR3 has 17 amino acids. The CDR3: CASSQSPGQISTDTQYF. The CDR3 DNA reads TGCGCCAGCAGCCAATCACCTGGACAGATTAGCACAGATACGCAGTATTTT.

The genes are TRBV5-4 and TRBJ1-5; D might be TRBD1 (5 bases). V was trimmed by 0 bases and J by 6 bases, leaving 13 bases between them. The CDR3 extends over 15 amino acids. Germline V gives CDR1 SGHNT, CDR2 YYREEE (reference sequence). The CDR3 reads CASSLGGSGPQPQHF. In DNA form, the CDR3 reads TGTGCCAGCAGCTTGGGGGGCTCGGGCCCTCAGCCCCAGCATTTT. Supplemented by reference TRBV5-4 and TRBJ1-5, the full variable domain reads ETGVTQSPTHLIKTRGQQVTLRCSSQSGHNTVSWYQQALGQGPQFIFQYYREEENGRGNFPPRFSGLQFPNYSSELNVNALELDDSALYLCASSLGGSGPQPQHFGDGTRLSIL.

V usage is TRBV7-7 and J usage is TRBJ2-2, with D unresolved. The V gene's germline CDR1 is SSHAT and CDR2 FNYEAQ (reference sequence). The CDR3 is made up of 12 amino acids. V dropped 4 bases and J dropped 3 bases, with 3 bases sitting between them. DNA of the CDR3: TGTGCCAGCAGCTCGTACACCGGGGAGCTGTTTTTT. Its protein product is CASSSYTGELFF.

The chain couples TRBV7-2 to TRBJ2-3, with 7 positions matching TRBD1. V lost 5 bases, J lost 2 bases, and 10 bases stayed unmatched. This CDR3 is 16 amino acids long. Germline CDR1 SGHTA, CDR2 FQGNSA. DNA for the CDR3: TGTGCCAGCAGCGCCAACAGGGGAGTCGCCACAGATACGCAGTATTTT. Its translation is CASSANRGVATDTQYF. The full variable domain, with the rest looked up from reference TRBV7-2 and TRBJ2-3, is GAGVSQSPSNKVTEKGKDVELRCDPISGHTALYWYRQSLGQGLEFLIYFQGNSAPDKSGLPSDRFSAERTGGSVSTLTIQRTQQEDSAVYLCASSANRGVATDTQYFGPGTRLTVL.

The chain is built from TRBV4-3 and TRBJ2-6; TRBD2 agrees at 7 bases. CDR1 LGHNA and CDR2 YSLEER come from the germline V gene. The CDR3 totals 20 residues. The V gene end was trimmed by 5 bases and the J gene end by 0 bases; junction bases not matched to a gene: 16. The CDR3 sequence is CASSKGPGGPNYSGANVLTF. For the CDR3, the DNA is TGCGCCAGCAGCAAAGGGCCGGGGGGACCTAATTACTCTGGGGCCAACGTCCTGACTTTC.

There are a few counts of this clone. This chain uses TRBV2 with TRBJ1-5, with 12 bases lining up with TRBD1. This CDR3 is built from 15 residues. Germline CDR1 SNHLY, CDR2 FYNNEI. V was pared by 4 bases and J by 6 bases, with 4 bases of the junction left unmatched. The chain's CDR3 is CASSAGTGGGQPQHF. CDR3 nucleotides: TGTGCCAGCAGTGCCGGGACAGGGGGCGGTCAGCCCCAGCATTTT.

The chain couples TRBV28 to TRBJ1-1; D is undetermined. Germline lookup yields CDR1 MDHEN and CDR2 SYDVKM. This CDR3 region has 11 residues. Trimming stripped 7 bases from V and 5 bases from J, with 8 bases between. The CDR3 is CASTLGTEAFF. CDR3 DNA sequence: TGTGCCAGCACACTAGGGACTGAAGCTTTCTTT.

The genes are TRBV9 and TRBJ1-3; 10 bases align to TRBD1. This CDR3 comprises 14 residues. Looked up from germline, CDR1 is SGDLS and CDR2 is YYNGEE. J gave up 7 bases and V 0 bases, and 1 base lay outside the gene matches. The CDR3 spells CASSVGGQGNTIYF. CDR3 in DNA: TGTGCCAGCAGCGTAGGGGGACAGGGGAACACCATATATTTT. Looking up the rest from reference TRBV9 and TRBJ1-3 gives the full variable domain: DSGVTQTPKHLITATGQRVTLRCSPRSGDLSVYWYQQSLDQGLQFLIQYYNGEERAKGNILERFSAQQFPDLHSELNLSSLELGDSALYFCASSVGGQGNTIYFGEGSWLTVV.

The chain has TRBV18 and TRBJ1-2; 7 bases match TRBD1. The CDR3 totals 13 residues. J was trimmed by 6 bases and V by 3 bases; bases with no gene match: 4. Per germline, CDR1 KGHSH and CDR2 LQKENI. The CDR3 is CASSPARGDGYTF. CDR3 nucleotides: TGTGCCAGCTCACCTGCCAGGGGGGATGGCTACACCTTC.